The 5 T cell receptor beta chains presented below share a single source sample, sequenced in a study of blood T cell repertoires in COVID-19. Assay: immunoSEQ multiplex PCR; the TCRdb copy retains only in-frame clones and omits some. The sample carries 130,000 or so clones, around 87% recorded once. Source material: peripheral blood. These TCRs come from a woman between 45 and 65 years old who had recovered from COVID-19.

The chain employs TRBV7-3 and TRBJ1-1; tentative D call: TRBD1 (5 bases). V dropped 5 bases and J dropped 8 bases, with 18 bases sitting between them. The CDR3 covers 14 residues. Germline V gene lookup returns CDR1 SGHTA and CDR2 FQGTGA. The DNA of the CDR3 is TGTGCCAGCAGCATGAGATCCTCCGGGGGAGAAGCTTTCTTT. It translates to CASSMRSSGGEAFF. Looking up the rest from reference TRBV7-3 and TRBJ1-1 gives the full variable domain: GAGVSQTPSNKVTEKGKYVELRCDPISGHTALYWYRQSLGQGPEFLIYFQGTGAADDSGLPNDRFFAVRPEGSVSTLKIQRTERGDSAVYLCASSMRSSGGEAFFGQGTRLTVV.

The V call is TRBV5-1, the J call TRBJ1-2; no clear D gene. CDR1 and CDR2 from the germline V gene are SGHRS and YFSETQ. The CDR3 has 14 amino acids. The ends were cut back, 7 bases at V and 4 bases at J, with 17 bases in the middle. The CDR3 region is CASSPREKIYGYTF. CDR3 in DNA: TGCGCCAGCTCACCCCGGGAAAAGATCTATGGCTACACCTTC.

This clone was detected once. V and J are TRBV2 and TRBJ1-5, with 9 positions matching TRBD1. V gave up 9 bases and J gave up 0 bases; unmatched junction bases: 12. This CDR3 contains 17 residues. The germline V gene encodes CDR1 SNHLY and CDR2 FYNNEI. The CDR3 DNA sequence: TGTGCCAGTACCGGGACAGGGACTTTTCATAGCAATCAGCCCCAGCATTTT. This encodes CASTGTGTFHSNQPQHF.

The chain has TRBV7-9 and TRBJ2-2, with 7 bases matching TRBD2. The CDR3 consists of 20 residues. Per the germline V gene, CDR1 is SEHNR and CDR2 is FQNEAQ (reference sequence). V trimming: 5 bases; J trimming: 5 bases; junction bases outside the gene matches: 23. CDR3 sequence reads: CASSTYSTGTKREYTGELFF. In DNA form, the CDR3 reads TGTGCCAGCAGCACTTATTCGACCGGGACTAAGAGGGAGTATACCGGGGAGCTGTTTTTT.

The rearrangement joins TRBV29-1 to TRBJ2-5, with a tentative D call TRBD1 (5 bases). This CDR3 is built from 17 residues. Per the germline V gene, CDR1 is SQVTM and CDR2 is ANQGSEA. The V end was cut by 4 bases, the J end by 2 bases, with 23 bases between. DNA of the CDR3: TGCAGCGTTGCGTTGGACAATCAACTCTGGCAACAAGAGACCCAGTACTTC. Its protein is CSVALDNQLWQQETQYF.